This T cell receptor (beta chain) derives from a study of blood T cell repertoires in COVID-19. Those who participated ranged in age from about 18 to 89 years and resided in about two dozen US areas. V was pared by 7 bases and J by 3 bases, with 8 bases of the junction left unmatched. The CDR3 consists of 15 residues. Germline-derived CDR1 and CDR2 are MNHEY and SMNVEV (reference sequence). Authors' processing steps: Amplification with reference gene primers provided the estimates of nucleated cell counts. Measured with immunoSEQ multiplex PCR; TCRdb has only the in-frame clones, and not every one. Clone size and V and J calls were adopted from that table, with D and trimming inferred from the DNA. This sample has some 320,000 clones; roughly 86% occur once, and the top ten carry 5.3%.

The chain employs TRBV27 and TRBJ2-3, with 9 bases identical to TRBD2. The sequenced sample consisted of PBMCs or T cells enriched from blood (not recorded which). This receptor was identified in a woman aged 25 to 39 who had recovered from COVID-19. The CDR3 here is CASKFGLAGTDTQYF. The CDR3 DNA is TGTGCCAGCAAGTTCGGGCTAGCGGGGACAGATACGCAGTATTTT.